The clone carrying this T cell receptor beta chain has only one observation. Its antigen is still unknown. This specimen comes from a study of graft-versus-host responses after intestinal transplantation. Overall study context: As for transplant type, recipients had multivisceral, liver-intestinal, or isolated intestinal grafts. Each recipient received anti-thymocyte globulin induction, then tacrolimus and steroids for two to three years.

Only in-frame clones appear in the TCRdb table, and some are missing; sequencing was by immunoSEQ multiplex PCR. The data contain some 95,000 clones, more than 85% of them seen just once; the ten biggest clones take up under 0.55%. The CDR3 has 13 residues. Germline CDR1 reads SQVTM; CDR2 reads ANQGSEA. The ends lost 4 bases at V and 2 bases at J; junction bases unmatched: 5. The TCR sequence derives from a human donor who received an intestinal transplant. The sample was unstimulated CD8+ T cells sorted from spleen or lymph node cells, taken before intestinal transplant. The chain joins TRBV29-1 to TRBJ2-7, with 7 bases fitting TRBD1. The CDR3 region is CSVVTGDTYEQYF. Here the CDR3 DNA reads TGCAGCGTTGTAACAGGGGATACCTACGAGCAGTACTTC.